These 17 T cell receptor beta chains came from one sample sequenced in a study of spatial heterogeneity in lung cancer. TCRdb re-called the 5' RACE reads with MiXCR, one entry per CDR3 protein. The sample has roughly 9,800 distinct CDR3 sequences, over 4.5% seen once. Time point of the sample: sample taken at primary tumor resection. No cell sorting; template was whole RNA from tumor, lung tissue or PBMC. Sequencing was performed on PBMCs, taken at surgery. The receptors come from a male donor with early-stage non-small cell lung cancer.

This clonotype was picked up a small number of times. The chain links TRBV2 to TRBJ1-1, with no clear D. This CDR3 spans 11 amino acids. Between the trimmed V and J ends, which lost 6 bases and 4 bases, there was a span of 6 bases. Germline CDR1 is SNHLY and CDR2 is FYNNEI. In DNA form, the CDR3 reads TGTGCCAGCAGGGCCCGCACTGAAGCTTTCTTT. The encoded protein is CASRARTEAFF.

This clonotype was picked up many times. J is TRBJ2-5 and V is TRBV5-1, with unresolved D. The CDR3 sequence is 13 residues long. The V end lost 2 bases, the J end lost 5 bases, and 10 bases lay between the germline ends. Germline-derived CDR1 and CDR2 are SGHRS and YFSETQ. For the CDR3, the DNA is TGCGCCAGCAGCTTACAGCGCCGGGAGACCCAGTACTTC. Translation gives CASSLQRRETQYF.

This clonotype was counted ten times or more. The chain combines TRBV29-1 with TRBJ1-1; maybe TRBD1 (6 bases). Between the trimmed V and J ends, which lost 5 bases and 7 bases, there was a span of 20 bases. CDR3 length: 14 amino acids. CDR1 is SQVTM, CDR2 ANQGSEA, per germline. This chain's CDR3 is CSVRDRNPMNEAFF. The CDR3 DNA reads TGCAGCGTTCGCGACAGGAACCCAATGAATGAAGCTTTCTTT.

This clonotype has more than one count but fewer than ten. J is TRBJ1-2 and V is TRBV5-4; possible D gene TRBD1, 6 bases. Germline loops: CDR1 SGHNT, CDR2 YYREEE (reference sequence). The V end lost 4 bases, the J end lost 8 bases, and 24 bases lay between the germline ends. The CDR3 loop spans 16 amino acids. CDR3 nucleotide sequence: TGTGCCAGCAGCCCGGCCCGCCGAACAGGGAGTCAGGGCTACACCTTC. Protein product: CASSPARRTGSQGYTF.

At least ten counts were recorded for this clonotype. The rearrangement joins TRBV29-1 to TRBJ2-5, with D possibly being TRBD1 (5 bases). V was trimmed by 4 bases and J by 2 bases, leaving 5 bases between them. Germline CDR1 reads SQVTM; CDR2 reads ANQGSEA. This CDR3 has 11 residues. CDR3 in amino acids: CSVGQQETQYF. CDR3 in DNA: TGCAGCGTTGGACAGCAAGAGACCCAGTACTTC.

This clonotype was counted at least ten times. The chain combines TRBV6-2 or TRBV6-3 with TRBJ1-1; tentative D call: TRBD1 (5 bases). The germline gives CDR1 MNHEY, CDR2 SVGEGT. With 5 bases removed from V and 3 bases from J, the gap between germline ends came to 13 bases. The length of the CDR3 is 14 residues. CDR3 sequence: CASSGRDRYTEAFF. CDR3 in DNA: TGTGCCAGCAGTGGCCGGGACCGATACACTGAAGCTTTCTTT.

This clonotype is categorized as medium-sized (0.01 to 0.1%). The chain links TRBV20-1 to TRBJ1-2; perhaps TRBD1 as D (5 bases). Germline CDR1 is DFQATT and CDR2 is SNEGSKA (reference sequence). The V gene lost 3 bases and the J gene lost 5 bases, with 10 bases spanning the gap. The CDR3 loop spans 12 amino acids. The CDR3: CSASRQQYGYTF. The CDR3 DNA follows: TGCAGTGCTAGTCGACAGCAATATGGCTACACCTTC.

This clonotype was picked up many times. The chain links TRBV5-4 to TRBJ2-1; D possibly uses TRBD1 or TRBD2 (5 bases each). The CDR3 loop spans 14 amino acids. Germline values: CDR1 SGHNT, CDR2 YYREEE (reference sequence). V dropped 5 bases and J dropped 7 bases, with 16 bases sitting between them. The CDR3 loop is CASRTGLDSNEQFF. The CDR3 DNA is TGTGCCAGCAGAACGGGGCTAGACTCGAATGAGCAGTTCTTC.

In its sample, this clonotype ranks as medium-sized. The V and J genes are TRBV20-1 and TRBJ2-1, with 9 bases that match TRBD2. After removal of 6 bases from V and 6 bases from J, the junction contained 9 bases not matched to a gene. CDR1 and CDR2 from the germline V gene are DFQATT and SNEGSKA (reference sequence). The CDR3 contains 14 residues. CDR3 nucleotides: TGCAGTGCACCTAGCGGGATAGGTCGCAATGAGCAGTTCTTC. Its protein is CSAPSGIGRNEQFF.

This clonotype is labeled medium-sized. This sequence joins TRBV7-2 and TRBJ2-7; D might be TRBD2 (6 bases). The CDR3 contains 14 residues. The V gene lost 0 bases and the J gene lost 2 bases, with 8 bases spanning the gap. In germline, CDR1 is SGHTA, CDR2 FQGNSA. CDR3 sequence: CASSLAEGAYEQYF. In DNA form, the CDR3 reads TGTGCCAGCAGCTTAGCGGAGGGCGCCTACGAGCAGTACTTC.

This clonotype appeared many times. This chain links TRBV29-1 with TRBJ2-1; D may be TRBD2 (6 bases). The CDR3 has 13 amino acids. Trimming pared 5 bases from V and 6 bases from J, leaving 14 bases between. Looked up from germline, CDR1 is SQVTM and CDR2 is ANQGSEA. CDR3 sequence (DNA): TGCAGCGTTCCGGGGAGGCCTCGCAATGAGCAGTTCTTC. This encodes CSVPGRPRNEQFF.

This clonotype has ten or more counts. The CDR3 reads CASSPVASNTEAFF. The CDR3 region has the DNA TGTGCCAGCAGCCCAGTCGCCTCTAACACTGAAGCTTTCTTT. The chain has TRBV28 and TRBJ1-1, with D hard to call. This CDR3 region has 14 residues. Trimming cost V 6 bases and J 2 bases, with 13 bases left between them. Germline CDR1 MDHEN, CDR2 SYDVKM.

The genes are TRBV3-1 and TRBJ2-3; D call uncertain. The CDR3 is 12 residues long. Germline V gene sequence: CDR1 LGHDT, CDR2 YNNKEL (reference sequence). V lost 2 bases, J lost 11 bases, and 11 bases lay in between. DNA for the CDR3: TGTGCCAGCAGCCAACACTCAGGCGAGCAGTATTTT. This gives the protein CASSQHSGEQYF.

This clonotype is categorized as medium-sized (0.01 to 0.1%). The V gene is TRBV6-6, the J gene TRBJ1-1, with D uncertain. CDR3 size: 14 residues. In germline, CDR1 is MNHNY, CDR2 SVGAGI (reference sequence). V was cut by 7 bases and J by 5 bases, with 17 bases left in between. CDR3 DNA: TGTGCCAGCAACTGGTCGGGAACGAAAACTGAAGCTTTCTTT. Translated: CASNWSGTKTEAFF.

This clonotype has ten or more counts. The chain employs TRBV7-3 and TRBJ2-3, with D tentatively TRBD2 (6 bases). There are 15 residues in the CDR3. The germline V gene encodes CDR1 SGHTA and CDR2 FQGTGA. Trimming removed 5 bases at V and 2 bases at J, with 14 bases between. CDR3 sequence (DNA): TGTGCCAGCAGCCCCTCAATGGACTACACAGATACGCAGTATTTT. Translated: CASSPSMDYTDTQYF.

This clonotype qualifies as medium-sized. The CDR3 nucleotides read TGTGCCACCTTAAGACCGGGACTAGCGGGGGATACGCAGTATTTT. Translated, it gives CATLRPGLAGDTQYF. The chain recombines TRBV28 with TRBJ2-3, with TRBD2 matching 13 bases. J lost 6 bases, V lost 10 bases, and 10 bases had no gene match. In germline, CDR1 is MDHEN, CDR2 SYDVKM. CDR3 length: 15 amino acids.

The sample holds many counts of this clonotype. This chain joins TRBV12-3 or TRBV12-4 and TRBJ1-1, with D possibly TRBD1 on 6 matching bases. CDR3 length: 16 amino acids. The ends were cut back, 4 bases at V and 4 bases at J, with 19 bases in the middle. The CDR3 here is CASSSRSPRGGTEAFF. The CDR3 region has the DNA TGTGCCAGCAGTTCCCGGAGCCCGAGGGGGGGCACTGAAGCTTTCTTT.